This T cell receptor beta chain is drawn from a study of Tregs in tolerant kidney transplant recipients (dated by TCRdb to about 2019). The study in broad terms: The study used TCRbeta sequencing to identify donor-specific regulatory T cells before combined kidney and bone marrow transplantation, then tracked those cells after transplant. General findings and caveats noted by the study authors: In tolerant patients, the expansion of donor-specific Tregs was greater than global Treg expansion, suggesting that the expansion was antigen-driven rather than nonspecific. Because only a small number of patients were included, the study had limitations, and the results will need to be validated in larger populations as well as under other immunosuppression protocols. PCR primers changed over time for some patients, so nucleotide-level comparison across those patients' samples was not possible. Biological reproducibility was not directly addressed, though technical replication error appeared minimal. Expanding Tregs with activated donor B cells appeared to identify the most biologically relevant and donor-specific TCRbeta repertoire.

The transplants used related donors along with nonmyeloablative bone marrow transplantation, and in the human trials mixed chimerism was transient. Unstimulated Tregs (CD4+CD25+CD127-), CD4+ non-Tregs (CD4+CD25-), CD4 and CD8 cells were FACS-sorted from thawed PBMCs. Several combined kidney and bone marrow transplant recipients from the ITN036ST trial were included as patients, and samples were available only from these trial subjects. Healthy control blood was separated into PBMCs by Ficoll density gradient and cryopreserved, and patient PBMCs were collected both before and after transplant. For TCRbeta CDR3 sequencing, genomic DNA from the sorted cells was extracted using the QIAGEN DNeasy Blood and Tissue Kit. Through immunoSEQ, high-throughput TCRbeta CDR3 sequencing was done commercially, including PCR amplification with internal controls and bias correction. As for the original processing: Unique productive TCRbeta sequences were defined by CDR3 nucleotide sequence when primers matched and otherwise by CDR3 amino acid sequence together with Vbeta and Jbeta genes. Sorting error was corrected by removing sequences shared between sorted populations at a frequency ratio of 2:1 or less, and the remaining shared sequences were assigned to the higher population. A sequence was defined as donor-reactive if the sequence was expanded at least 5-fold in CFSE-low cells compared with unstimulated cells and had a frequency of at least 0.01% in CFSE-low cells. Repertoire divergence was quantified by Jensen-Shannon divergence calculated from the top 100 TCRbeta sequences ranked by frequency. For samples with multiple sequencing runs, sorting error was corrected in each run separately before the runs were combined. TCRdb took over this immuneACCESS table, retaining in-frame rearrangements with V and J assigned. Such tables are incomplete; in checked studies, under half of the missing clones stem from an unresolved V gene, and the remainder is unexplained. V, J and clone size were drawn from that table, and D and trimming were deduced from the DNA. The sample's table covers approximately 6,000 clones. Together, the top ten hold about 39% of the sample.

A word on this clone: Its antigen is not yet known. The read terminates 3 residues before the CDR3 end, so the remaining end is supplied by the germline J gene.

From the germline V gene, CDR1 is SGHTA and CDR2 is FQGNSA. Measured from the cysteine to the phenylalanine, the CDR3 is 15 residues long. Of the CDR3's DNA, 36 bases were read; they are in frame from base 1. V drops 0 bases and J drops 0 bases, leaving 9 bases in between. The sequence derives from a human patient who received a combined kidney and bone marrow transplant. In transplant recipients, some T cells may be of donor rather than host origin. This chain joins TRBV7-2 to TRBJ2-7; too little of a D gene remains to name it. The sample was CD8+ T cells from blood (PBMCs), taken 12 months after the transplant. CDR3 sequence: CASSLAGRFSYEQYF. The DNA read from the CDR3 is TGTGCCAGCAGCTTAGCTGGCCGATTCTCCTACGAG.